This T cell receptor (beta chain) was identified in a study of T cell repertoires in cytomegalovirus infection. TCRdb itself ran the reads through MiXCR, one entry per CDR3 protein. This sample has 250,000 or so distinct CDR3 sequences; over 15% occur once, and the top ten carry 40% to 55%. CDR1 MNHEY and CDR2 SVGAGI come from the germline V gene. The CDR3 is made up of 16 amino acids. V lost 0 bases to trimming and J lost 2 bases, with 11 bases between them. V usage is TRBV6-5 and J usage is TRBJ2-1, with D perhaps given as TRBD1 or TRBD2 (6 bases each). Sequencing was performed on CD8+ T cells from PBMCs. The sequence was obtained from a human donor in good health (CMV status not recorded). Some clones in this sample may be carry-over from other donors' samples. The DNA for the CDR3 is TGTGCCAGCAGTTACTCATCGGGGGACACCTACAATGAGCAGTTCTTC. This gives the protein CASSYSSGDTYNEQFF.